Described below is a single T cell receptor beta chain sequence and its context. These data come from a study of blood T cell repertoires in COVID-19. Data came from immunoSEQ multiplex PCR; TCRdb stores just in-frame clones and leaves some out. The data hold around 16,000 clones, with 70% to 90% observed a single time. Per the germline V gene, CDR1 is MRHNA and CDR2 is SNTAGT. V was cut by 3 bases and J by 6 bases, with 15 bases left in between. The CDR3 is 15 residues long. V usage is TRBV6-4 and J usage is TRBJ1-5; a weak D match, TRBD1 (5 bases). The receptor was isolated from a man aged 60 to 69 with acute or convalescent COVID-19. The specimen sequenced was peripheral blood. CDR3 residues: CASSEGQGPRQPQHF. CDR3 coding DNA: TGTGCCAGCAGTGAGGGGCAGGGTCCCCGTCAGCCCCAGCATTTT.